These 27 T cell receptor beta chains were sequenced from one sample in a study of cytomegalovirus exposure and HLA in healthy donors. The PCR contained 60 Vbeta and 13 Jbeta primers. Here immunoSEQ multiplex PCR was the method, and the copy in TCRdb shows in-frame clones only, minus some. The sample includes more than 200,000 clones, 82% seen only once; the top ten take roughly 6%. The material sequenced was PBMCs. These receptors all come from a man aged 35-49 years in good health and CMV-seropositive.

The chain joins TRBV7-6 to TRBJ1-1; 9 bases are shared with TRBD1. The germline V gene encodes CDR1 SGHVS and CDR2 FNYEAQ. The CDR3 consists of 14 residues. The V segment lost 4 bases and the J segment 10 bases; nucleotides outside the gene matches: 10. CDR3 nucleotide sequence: TGTGCCAGCAGCTCATTATTACAGGGGGCTGTAGCTTTCTTT. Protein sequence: CASSSLLQGAVAFF.

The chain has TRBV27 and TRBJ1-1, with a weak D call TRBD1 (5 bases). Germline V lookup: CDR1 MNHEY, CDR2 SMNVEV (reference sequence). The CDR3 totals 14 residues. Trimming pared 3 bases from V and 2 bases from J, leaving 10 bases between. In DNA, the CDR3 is TGTGCCAGCAGTTTTGGGGGGGTCAACACTGAAGCTTTCTTT. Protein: CASSFGGVNTEAFF.

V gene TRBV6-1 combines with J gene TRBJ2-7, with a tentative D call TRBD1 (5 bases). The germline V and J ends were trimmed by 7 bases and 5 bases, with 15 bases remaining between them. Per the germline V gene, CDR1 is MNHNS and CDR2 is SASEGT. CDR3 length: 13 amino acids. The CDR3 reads CASIQGFRDEQYF. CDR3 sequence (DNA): TGTGCCAGCATCCAGGGATTCCGCGACGAGCAGTACTTC.

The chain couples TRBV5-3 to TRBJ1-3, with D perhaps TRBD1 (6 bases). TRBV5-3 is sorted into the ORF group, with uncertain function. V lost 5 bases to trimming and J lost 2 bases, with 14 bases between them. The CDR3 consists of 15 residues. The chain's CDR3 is CARRSKQGPGNTIYF. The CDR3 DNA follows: TGTGCCAGAAGGTCTAAACAGGGACCTGGAAACACCATATATTTT.

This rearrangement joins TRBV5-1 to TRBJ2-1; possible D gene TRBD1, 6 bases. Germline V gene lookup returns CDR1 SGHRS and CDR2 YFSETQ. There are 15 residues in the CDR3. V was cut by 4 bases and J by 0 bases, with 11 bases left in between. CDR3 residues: CASSVDSSSYNEQFF. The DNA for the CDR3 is TGCGCCAGCAGCGTGGACAGTAGCTCCTACAATGAGCAGTTCTTC.

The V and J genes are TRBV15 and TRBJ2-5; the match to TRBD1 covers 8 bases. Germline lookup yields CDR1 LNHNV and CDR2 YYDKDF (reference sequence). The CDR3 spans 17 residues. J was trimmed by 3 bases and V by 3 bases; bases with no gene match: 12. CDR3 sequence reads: CATSSPFRGGQEETQYF. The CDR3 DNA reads TGTGCCACCAGCAGCCCCTTCCGTGGGGGACAGGAAGAGACCCAGTACTTC.

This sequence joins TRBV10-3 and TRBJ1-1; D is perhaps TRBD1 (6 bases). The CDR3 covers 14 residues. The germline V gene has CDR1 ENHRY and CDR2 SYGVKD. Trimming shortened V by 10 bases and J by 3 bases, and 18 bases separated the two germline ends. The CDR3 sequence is CASRQVTEDTEAFF. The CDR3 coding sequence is TGTGCCAGCAGACAGGTCACAGAGGACACTGAAGCTTTCTTT.

In nucleotides, the CDR3 is TGTGCCAGCAGTTTATGGGGGCCCCAGGATCAGCCCCAGCATTTT. This encodes CASSLWGPQDQPQHF. J is TRBJ1-5 and V is TRBV28, with D tentatively TRBD1 (5 bases). Germline values: CDR1 MDHEN, CDR2 SYDVKM. Deletions cut 0 bases from V and 5 bases from J, with 11 bases between. This CDR3 is 15 amino acids long.

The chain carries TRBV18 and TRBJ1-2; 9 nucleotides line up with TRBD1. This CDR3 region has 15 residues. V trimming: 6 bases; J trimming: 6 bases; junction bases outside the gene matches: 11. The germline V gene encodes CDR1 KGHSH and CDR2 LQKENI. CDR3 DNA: TGTGCCAGCTCGGCCGGGACAGGGAATTTCGATGGCTACACCTTC. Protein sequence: CASSAGTGNFDGYTF.

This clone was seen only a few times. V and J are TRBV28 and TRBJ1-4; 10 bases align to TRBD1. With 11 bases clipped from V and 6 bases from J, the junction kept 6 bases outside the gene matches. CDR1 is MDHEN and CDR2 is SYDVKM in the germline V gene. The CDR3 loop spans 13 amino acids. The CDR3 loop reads CACWGTGDEKLFF. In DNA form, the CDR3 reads TGTGCCTGCTGGGGGACAGGGGATGAAAAACTGTTTTTT.

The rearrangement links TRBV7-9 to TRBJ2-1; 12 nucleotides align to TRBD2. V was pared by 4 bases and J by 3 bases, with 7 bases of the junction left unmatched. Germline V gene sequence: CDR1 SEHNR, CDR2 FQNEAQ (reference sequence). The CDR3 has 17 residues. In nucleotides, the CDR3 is TGTGCCAGCAGCTCAGACGGACTAGCGGGAAACTACAATGAGCAGTTCTTC. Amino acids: CASSSDGLAGNYNEQFF.

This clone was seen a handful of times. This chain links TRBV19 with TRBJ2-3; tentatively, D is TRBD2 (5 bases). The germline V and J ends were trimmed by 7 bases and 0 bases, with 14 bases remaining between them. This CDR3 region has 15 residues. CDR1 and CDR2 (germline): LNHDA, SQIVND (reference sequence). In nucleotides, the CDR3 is TGTGCCAGTACTGAGAGGGCACGGAGCACAGATACGCAGTATTTT. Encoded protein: CASTERARSTDTQYF.

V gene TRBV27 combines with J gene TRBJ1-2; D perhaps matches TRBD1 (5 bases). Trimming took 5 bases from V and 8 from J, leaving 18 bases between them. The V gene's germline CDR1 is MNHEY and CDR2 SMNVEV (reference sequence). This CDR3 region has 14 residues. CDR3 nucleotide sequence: TGTGCCAGCAGTCTCGGGACTCCCCTTTCGGGCTACACCTTC. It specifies CASSLGTPLSGYTF.

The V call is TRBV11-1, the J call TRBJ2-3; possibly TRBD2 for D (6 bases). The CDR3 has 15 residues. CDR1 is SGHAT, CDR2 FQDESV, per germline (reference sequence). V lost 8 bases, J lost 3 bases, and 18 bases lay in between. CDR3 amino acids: CASRSWGDGTDTQYF. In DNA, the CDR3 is TGTGCCAGCCGAAGTTGGGGGGATGGGACAGATACGCAGTATTTT.

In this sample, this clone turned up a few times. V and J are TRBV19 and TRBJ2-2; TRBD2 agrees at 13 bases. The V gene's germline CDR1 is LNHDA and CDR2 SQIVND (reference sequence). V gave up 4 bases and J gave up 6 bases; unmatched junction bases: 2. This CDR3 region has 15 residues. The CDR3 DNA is TGTGCCAGTAGTACTACTAGCGGGAGGGCCGGGGAGCTGTTTTTT. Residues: CASSTTSGRAGELFF.

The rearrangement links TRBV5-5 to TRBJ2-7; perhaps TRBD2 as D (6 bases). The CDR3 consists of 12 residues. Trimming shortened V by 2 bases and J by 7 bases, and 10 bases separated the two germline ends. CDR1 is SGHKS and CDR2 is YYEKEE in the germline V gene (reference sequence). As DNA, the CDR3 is TGTGCCAGCAGCTTCGGCGGGGAAGAGCAGTACTTC. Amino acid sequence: CASSFGGEEQYF.

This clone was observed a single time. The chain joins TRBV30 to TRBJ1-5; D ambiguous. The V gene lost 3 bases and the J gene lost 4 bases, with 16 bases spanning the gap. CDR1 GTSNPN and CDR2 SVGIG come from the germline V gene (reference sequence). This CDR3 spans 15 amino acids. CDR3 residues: CAWSDGRFGNQPQHF. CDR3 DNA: TGTGCCTGGAGCGACGGGAGGTTCGGGAATCAGCCCCAGCATTTT.

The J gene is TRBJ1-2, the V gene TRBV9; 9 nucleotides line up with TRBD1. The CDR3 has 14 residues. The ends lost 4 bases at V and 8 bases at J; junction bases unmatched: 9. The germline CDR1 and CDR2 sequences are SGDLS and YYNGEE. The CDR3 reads CASSQDRGGGGYTF. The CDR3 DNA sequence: TGTGCCAGCAGCCAGGACAGGGGAGGGGGCGGCTACACCTTC. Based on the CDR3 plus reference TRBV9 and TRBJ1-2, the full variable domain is DSGVTQTPKHLITATGQRVTLRCSPRSGDLSVYWYQQSLDQGLQFLIQYYNGEERAKGNILERFSAQQFPDLHSELNLSSLELGDSALYFCASSQDRGGGGYTFGSGTRLTVV.

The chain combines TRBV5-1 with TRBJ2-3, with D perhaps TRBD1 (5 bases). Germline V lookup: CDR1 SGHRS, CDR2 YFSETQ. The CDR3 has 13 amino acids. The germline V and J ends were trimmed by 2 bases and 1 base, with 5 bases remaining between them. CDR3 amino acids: CASSLQGTDTQYF. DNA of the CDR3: TGCGCCAGCAGCTTACAGGGCACAGATACGCAGTATTTT. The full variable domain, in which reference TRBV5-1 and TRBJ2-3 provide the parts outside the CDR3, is KAGVTQTPRYLIKTRGQQVTLSCSPISGHRSVSWYQQTPGQGLQFLFEYFSETQRNKGNFPGRFSGRQFSNSRSEMNVSTLELGDSALYLCASSLQGTDTQYFGPGTRLTVL.

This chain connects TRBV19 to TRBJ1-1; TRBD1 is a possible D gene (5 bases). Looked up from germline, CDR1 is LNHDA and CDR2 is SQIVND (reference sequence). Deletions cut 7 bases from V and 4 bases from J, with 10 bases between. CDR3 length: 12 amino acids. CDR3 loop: CASTEGATEAFF. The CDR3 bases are TGTGCCAGTACCGAAGGGGCCACTGAAGCTTTCTTT.

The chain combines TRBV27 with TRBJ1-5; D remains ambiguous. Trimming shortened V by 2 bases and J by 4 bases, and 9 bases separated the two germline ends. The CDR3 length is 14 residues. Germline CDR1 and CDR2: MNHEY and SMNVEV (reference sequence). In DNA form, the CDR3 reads TGTGCCAGCAGTTTAGCTGGGCTGAATCAGCCCCAGCATTTT. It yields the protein CASSLAGLNQPQHF.

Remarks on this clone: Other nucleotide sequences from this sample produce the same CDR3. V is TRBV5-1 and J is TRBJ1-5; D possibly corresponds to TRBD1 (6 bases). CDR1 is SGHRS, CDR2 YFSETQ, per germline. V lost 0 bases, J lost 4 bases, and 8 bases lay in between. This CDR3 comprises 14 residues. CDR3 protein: CASSLEGGNQPQHF. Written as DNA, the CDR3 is TGCGCCAGCAGCTTGGAGGGGGGGAATCAGCCCCAGCATTTT.

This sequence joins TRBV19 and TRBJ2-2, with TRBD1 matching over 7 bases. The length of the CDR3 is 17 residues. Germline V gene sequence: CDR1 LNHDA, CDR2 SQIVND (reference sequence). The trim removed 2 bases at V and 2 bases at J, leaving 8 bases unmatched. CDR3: CASSIPGQLINTGELFF. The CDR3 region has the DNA TGTGCCAGTAGTATACCGGGACAGCTTATTAACACCGGGGAGCTGTTTTTT.

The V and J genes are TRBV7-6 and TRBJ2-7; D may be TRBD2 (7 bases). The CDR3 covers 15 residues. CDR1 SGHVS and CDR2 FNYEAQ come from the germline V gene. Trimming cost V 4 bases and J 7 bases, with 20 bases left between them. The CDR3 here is CASSSGAGRGEEQYF. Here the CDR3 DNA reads TGTGCCAGCAGCTCAGGGGCAGGGAGGGGTGAGGAGCAGTACTTC.

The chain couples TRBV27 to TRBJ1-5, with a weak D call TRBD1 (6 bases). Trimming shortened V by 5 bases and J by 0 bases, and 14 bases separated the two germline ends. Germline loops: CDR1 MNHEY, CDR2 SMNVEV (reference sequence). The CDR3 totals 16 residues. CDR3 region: CASSPQGFNSNQPQHF. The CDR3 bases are TGTGCCAGCAGTCCGCAGGGGTTTAATAGCAATCAGCCCCAGCATTTT.

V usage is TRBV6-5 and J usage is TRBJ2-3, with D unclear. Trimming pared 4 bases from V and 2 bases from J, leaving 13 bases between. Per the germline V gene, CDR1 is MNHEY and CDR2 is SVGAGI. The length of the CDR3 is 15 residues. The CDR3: CASSSLLSLTDTQYF. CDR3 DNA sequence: TGTGCCAGCAGTTCCCTTCTGTCTCTCACAGATACGCAGTATTTT.

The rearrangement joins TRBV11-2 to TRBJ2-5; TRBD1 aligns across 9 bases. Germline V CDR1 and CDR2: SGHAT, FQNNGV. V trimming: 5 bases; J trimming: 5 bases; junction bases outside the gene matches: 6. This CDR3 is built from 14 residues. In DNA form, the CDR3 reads TGTGCCAGCAGCCCGGGGACAGGGCGGGAGACCCAGTACTTC. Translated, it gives CASSPGTGRETQYF.